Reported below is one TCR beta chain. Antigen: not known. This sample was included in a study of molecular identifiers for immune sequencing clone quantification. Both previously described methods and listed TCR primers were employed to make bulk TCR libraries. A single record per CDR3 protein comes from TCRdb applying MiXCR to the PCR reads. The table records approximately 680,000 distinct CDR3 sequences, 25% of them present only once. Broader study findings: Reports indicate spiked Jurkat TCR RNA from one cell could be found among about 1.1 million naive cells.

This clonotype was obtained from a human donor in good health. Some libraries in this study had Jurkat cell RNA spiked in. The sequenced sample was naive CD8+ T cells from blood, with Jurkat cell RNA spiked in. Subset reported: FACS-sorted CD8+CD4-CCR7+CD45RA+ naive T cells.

CDR3 loop: CASTSQDGQIYGYTF. In DNA, the CDR3 is TGTGCCAGCACATCCCAGGACGGACAAATCTATGGCTACACCTTC. This rearrangement joins TRBV6-5 to TRBJ1-2; a weak D match, TRBD1 (5 bases). This CDR3 has 15 amino acids. CDR1 and CDR2 from the germline V gene are MNHEY and SVGAGI. Trimming removed 7 bases at V and 4 bases at J, with 19 bases between.